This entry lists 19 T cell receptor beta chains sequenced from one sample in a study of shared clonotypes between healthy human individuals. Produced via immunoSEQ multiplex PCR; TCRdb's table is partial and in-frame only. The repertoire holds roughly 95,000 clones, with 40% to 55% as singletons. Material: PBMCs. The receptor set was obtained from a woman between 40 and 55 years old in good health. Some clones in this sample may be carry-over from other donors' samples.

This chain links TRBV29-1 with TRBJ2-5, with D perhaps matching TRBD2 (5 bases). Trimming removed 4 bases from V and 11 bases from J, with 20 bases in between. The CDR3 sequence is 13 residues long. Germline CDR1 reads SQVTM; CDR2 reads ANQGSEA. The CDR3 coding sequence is TGCAGCGTTGCGGCTAGCTTGGGTGGAGAGCAGTACTTC. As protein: CSVAASLGGEQYF.

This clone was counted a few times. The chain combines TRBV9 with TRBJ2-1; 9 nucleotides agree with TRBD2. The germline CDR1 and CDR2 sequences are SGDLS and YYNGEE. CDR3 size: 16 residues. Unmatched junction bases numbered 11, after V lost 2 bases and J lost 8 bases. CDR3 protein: CASSVRRVAGEDEQFF. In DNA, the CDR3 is TGTGCCAGCAGCGTGCGTAGGGTAGCGGGAGAGGATGAGCAGTTCTTC.

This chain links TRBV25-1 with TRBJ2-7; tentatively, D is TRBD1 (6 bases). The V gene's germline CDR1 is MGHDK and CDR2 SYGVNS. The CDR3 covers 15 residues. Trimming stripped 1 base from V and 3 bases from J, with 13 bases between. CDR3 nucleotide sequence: TGTGCCAGCAGTGAATTAGGCAGGGGCGGCTACGAGCAGTACTTC. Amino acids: CASSELGRGGYEQYF.

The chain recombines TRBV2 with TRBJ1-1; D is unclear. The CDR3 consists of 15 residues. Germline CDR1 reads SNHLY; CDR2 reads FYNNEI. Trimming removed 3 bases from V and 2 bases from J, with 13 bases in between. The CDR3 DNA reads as TGTGCCAGCAGTGATGATCGGCGGAAAAACACTGAAGCTTTCTTT. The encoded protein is CASSDDRRKNTEAFF. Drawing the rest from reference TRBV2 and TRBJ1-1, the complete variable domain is EPEVTQTPSHQVTQMGQEVILRCVPISNHLYFYWYRQILGQKVEFLVSFYNNEISEKSEIFDDQFSVERPDGSNFTLKIRSTKLEDSAMYFCASSDDRRKNTEAFFGQGTRLTVV.

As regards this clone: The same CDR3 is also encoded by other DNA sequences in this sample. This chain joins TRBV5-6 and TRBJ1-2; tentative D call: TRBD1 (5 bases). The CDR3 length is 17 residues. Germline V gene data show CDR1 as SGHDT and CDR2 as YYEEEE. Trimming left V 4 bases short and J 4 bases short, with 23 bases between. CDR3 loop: CASSLGTQVTWSYGYTF. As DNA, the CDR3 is TGTGCCAGCAGCCTGGGGACTCAGGTTACCTGGTCCTATGGCTACACCTTC.

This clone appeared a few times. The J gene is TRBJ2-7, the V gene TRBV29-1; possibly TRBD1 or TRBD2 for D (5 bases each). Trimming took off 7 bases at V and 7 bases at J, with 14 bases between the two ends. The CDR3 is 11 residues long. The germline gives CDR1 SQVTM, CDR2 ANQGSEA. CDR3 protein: CSGGQGGEQYF. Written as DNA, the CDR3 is TGCAGCGGCGGACAAGGAGGTGAGCAGTACTTC.

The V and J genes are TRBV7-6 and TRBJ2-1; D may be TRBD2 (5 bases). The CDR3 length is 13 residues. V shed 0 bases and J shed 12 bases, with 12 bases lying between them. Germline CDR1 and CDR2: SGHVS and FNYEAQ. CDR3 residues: CASSLAEELGQFF. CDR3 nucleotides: TGTGCCAGCAGCTTAGCGGAGGAATTGGGGCAGTTCTTC. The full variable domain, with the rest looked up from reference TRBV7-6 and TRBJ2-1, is GAGVSQSPRYKVTKRGQDVALRCDPISGHVSLYWYRQALGQGPEFLTYFNYEAQQDKSGLPNDRFSAERPEGSISTLTIQRTEQRDSAMYRCASSLAEELGQFFGPGTRLTVL.

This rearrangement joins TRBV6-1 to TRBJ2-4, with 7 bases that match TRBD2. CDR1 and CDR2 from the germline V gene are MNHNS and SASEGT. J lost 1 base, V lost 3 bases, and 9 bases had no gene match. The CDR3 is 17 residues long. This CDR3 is CASSDLGGVGAKNIQYF. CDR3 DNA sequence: TGTGCCAGCAGTGACCTTGGGGGGGTCGGCGCCAAAAACATTCAGTACTTC.

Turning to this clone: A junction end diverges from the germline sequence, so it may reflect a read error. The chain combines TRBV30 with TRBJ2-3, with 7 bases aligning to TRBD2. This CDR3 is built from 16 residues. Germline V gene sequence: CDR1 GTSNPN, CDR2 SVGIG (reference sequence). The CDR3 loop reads CAWSVGGRASTDTQYF. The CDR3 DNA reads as TGTGCCTGGAGTGTGGGGGGGAGGGCCAGCACAGATACGCAGTATTTC. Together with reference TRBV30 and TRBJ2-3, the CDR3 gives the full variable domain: SQTIHQWPATLVQPVGSPLSLECTVEGTSNPNLYWYRQAAGRGLQLLFYSVGIGQISSEVPQNLSASRPQDRQFILSSKKLLLSDSGFYLCAWSVGGRASTDTQYFGPGTRLTVL.

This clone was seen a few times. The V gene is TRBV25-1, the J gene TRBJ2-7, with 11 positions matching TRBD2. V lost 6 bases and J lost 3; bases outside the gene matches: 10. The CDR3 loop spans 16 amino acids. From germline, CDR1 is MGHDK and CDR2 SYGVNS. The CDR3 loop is CASSLGDLAGGYEQYF. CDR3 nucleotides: TGTGCCAGCAGCCTTGGGGACCTAGCGGGAGGCTACGAGCAGTACTTC.

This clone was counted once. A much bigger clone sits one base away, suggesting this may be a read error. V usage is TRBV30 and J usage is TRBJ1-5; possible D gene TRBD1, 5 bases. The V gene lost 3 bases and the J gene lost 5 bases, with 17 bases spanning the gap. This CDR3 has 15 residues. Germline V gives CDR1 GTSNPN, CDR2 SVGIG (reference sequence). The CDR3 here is CAWSGEQDADQPQHF. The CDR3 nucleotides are TGTGCCTGGAGCGGAGAACAGGATGCGGATCAGCCCCAGCATTTT.

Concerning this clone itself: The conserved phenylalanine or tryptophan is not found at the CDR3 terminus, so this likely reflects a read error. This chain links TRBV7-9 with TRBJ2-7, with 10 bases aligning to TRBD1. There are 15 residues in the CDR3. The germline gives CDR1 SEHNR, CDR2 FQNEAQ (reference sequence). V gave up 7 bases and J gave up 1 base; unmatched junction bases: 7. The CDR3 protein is CASTLGTGVSYEQYS. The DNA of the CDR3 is TGTGCCAGCACTTTGGGGACAGGGGTGTCCTACGAGCAGTACTCC.

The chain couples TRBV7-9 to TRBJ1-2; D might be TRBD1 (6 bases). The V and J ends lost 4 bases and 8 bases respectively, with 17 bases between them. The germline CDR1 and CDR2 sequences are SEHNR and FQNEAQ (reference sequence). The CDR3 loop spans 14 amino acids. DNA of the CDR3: TGTGCCAGCAGCTCCGACACAGGGTTCGGCGGCTACACCTTC. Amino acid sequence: CASSSDTGFGGYTF.

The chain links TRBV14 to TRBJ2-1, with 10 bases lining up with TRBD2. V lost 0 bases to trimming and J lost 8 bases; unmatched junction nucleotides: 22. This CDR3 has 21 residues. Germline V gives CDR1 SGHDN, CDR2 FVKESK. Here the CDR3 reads CASSQERQREGYERESYEQFF. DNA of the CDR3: TGTGCCAGCAGCCAAGAGAGGCAGCGGGAGGGCTACGAGCGGGAGTCTTATGAGCAGTTCTTC. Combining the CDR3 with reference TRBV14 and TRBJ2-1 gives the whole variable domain EAGVTQFPSHSVIEKGQTVTLRCDPISGHDNLYWYRRVMGKEIKFLLHFVKESKQDESGMPNNRFLAERTGGTYSTLKVQPAELEDSGVYFCASSQERQREGYERESYEQFFGPGTRLTVL.

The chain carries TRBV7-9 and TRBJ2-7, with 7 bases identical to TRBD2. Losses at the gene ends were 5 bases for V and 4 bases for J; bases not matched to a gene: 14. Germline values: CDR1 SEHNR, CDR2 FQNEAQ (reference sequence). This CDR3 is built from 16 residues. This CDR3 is CASSRGYSGAAYEQYF. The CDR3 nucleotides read TGTGCCAGCAGCCGGGGCTACAGCGGGGCCGCTTACGAGCAGTACTTC.

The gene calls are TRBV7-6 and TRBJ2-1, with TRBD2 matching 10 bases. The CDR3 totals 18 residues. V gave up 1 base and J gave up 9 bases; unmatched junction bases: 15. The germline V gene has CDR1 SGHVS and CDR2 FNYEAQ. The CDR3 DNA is TGTGCCAGCAGCTTAGATGGGACTAGCGTCCCTCTATGGGGTGAGCAGTTCTTC. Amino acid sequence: CASSLDGTSVPLWGEQFF.

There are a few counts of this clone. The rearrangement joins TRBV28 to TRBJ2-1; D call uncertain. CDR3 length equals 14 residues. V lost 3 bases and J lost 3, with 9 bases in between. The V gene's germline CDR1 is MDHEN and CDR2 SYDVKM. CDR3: CASSFALGYNEQFF. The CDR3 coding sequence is TGTGCCAGCAGTTTTGCCCTAGGCTACAATGAGCAGTTCTTC.

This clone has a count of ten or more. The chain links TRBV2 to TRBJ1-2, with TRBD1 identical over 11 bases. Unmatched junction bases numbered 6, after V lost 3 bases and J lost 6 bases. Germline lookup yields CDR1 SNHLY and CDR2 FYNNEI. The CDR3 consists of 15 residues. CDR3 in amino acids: CASSEDRGRMHGYTF. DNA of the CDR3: TGTGCCAGCAGTGAGGACAGGGGGCGTATGCATGGCTACACCTTC.

The CDR3 DNA is TGTGCCAGCAGCGGAGGGAGCGGGACCTCCTACGAGCAGTACTTC. Its protein product is CASSGGSGTSYEQYF. The chain has TRBV7-3 and TRBJ2-7; 7 nucleotides align to TRBD2. The CDR3 is 15 residues long. V shed 5 bases, J shed 0 bases, and the junction held 7 bases outside the gene matches. Germline V lookup: CDR1 SGHTA, CDR2 FQGTGA.